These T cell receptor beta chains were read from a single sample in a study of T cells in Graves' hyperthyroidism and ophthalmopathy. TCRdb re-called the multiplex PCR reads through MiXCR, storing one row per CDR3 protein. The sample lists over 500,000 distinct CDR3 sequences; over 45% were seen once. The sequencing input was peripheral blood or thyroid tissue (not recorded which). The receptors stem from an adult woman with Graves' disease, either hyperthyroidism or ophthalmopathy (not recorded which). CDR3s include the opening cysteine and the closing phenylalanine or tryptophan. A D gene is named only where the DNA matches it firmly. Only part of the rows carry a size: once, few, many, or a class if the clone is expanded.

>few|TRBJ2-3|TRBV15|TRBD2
TGTGCCACCAGCAACCAATTAGCGGGAGCCACAGATACGCAGTATTTT
CATSNQLAGATDTQYF
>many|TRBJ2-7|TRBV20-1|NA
TGCAGTGCCCATAGGAGTGGGCGCGGCGAGCAGTACTTC
CSAHRSGRGEQYF
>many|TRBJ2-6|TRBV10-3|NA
TGTGCCATTACCCACTCTGGGGCCAACGTCCTGACTTTC
CAITHSGANVLTF
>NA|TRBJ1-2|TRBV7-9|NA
TGTGCCAGCAGGGTCGGCGGTGGTGCCTATGGCTACACCTTC
CASRVGGGAYGYTF
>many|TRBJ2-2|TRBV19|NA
TGTGCCAGTAGTCCATGGACAGCGAACACCGGGGAGCTGTTTTTT
CASSPWTANTGELFF
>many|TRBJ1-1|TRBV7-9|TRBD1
TGTGCCAGCAGCCCAACCGGGCTTGGGACAGGACTCATGAACACTGAAGCTTTCTTT
CASSPTGLGTGLMNTEAFF
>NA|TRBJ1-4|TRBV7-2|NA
TGTGCCAGCAGTTCCCGGACCGGACAGAAGAATGAAAAACTGTTTTTT
CASSSRTGQKNEKLFF
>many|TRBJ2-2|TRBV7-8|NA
TGTGCCAGCAGCTTGGTGGGACAAAGCACCGGGGAGCTGTTTTTT
CASSLVGQSTGELFF
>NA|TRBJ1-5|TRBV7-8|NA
TGTGCCAGCAGCTTAGACCCCTGGCCCCGACAGAATCAGCCCCAGCATTTT
CASSLDPWPRQNQPQHF
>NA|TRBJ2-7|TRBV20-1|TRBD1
TGCAGTGCTTCACCCCCAGGGGGCGTTTCCTACGAGCAGTACTTC
CSASPPGGVSYEQYF
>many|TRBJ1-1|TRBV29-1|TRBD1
TGCAGCGTCCGGACAGGGCTAGCTTTCTTT
CSVRTGLAFF
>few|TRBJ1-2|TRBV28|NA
TGTGCCAGCAGTTTGCGAGGGGATAACTATGGCTACACCTTC
CASSLRGDNYGYTF
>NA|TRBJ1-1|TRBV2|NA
TGTGCCAGCACAGGTCCAAACACTGAAGCTTTCTTT
CASTGPNTEAFF
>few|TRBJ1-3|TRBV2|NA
TGTGCCAGCTTTCGTGTTGGAAACACCATATATTTT
CASFRVGNTIYF
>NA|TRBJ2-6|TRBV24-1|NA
TGTGCCACCAGTGCCAGCAGCGAGGGTGAACATTCTGGGGCCAACGTCCTGACTTTC
CATSASSEGEHSGANVLTF
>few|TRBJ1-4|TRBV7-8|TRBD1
TGTGCCAGCGCCCCTGTTCGCGGGACAGGAGATGAAAAACTGTTTTTT
CASAPVRGTGDEKLFF
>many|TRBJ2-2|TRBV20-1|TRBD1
TGCAGTGCTAGAGATCCCGGACAGGTGAACACCGGGGAGCTGTTTTTT
CSARDPGQVNTGELFF
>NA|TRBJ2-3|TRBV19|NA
TGTGCCAGTAGTCGCGGGGAAGATACGCAGTATTTT
CASSRGEDTQYF
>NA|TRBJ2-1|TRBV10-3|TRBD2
TGTGCCATCAGGGGACTAGCGAATGAGCAGTTCTTC
CAIRGLANEQFF
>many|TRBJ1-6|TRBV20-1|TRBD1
TGCAGTGCTAGACCGACAGGGGCTAGGGATTCACCCCTCCACTTT
CSARPTGARDSPLHF